This TCR beta chain was sequenced in a study of early T cells in non-severe SARS-CoV-2 infection. General study points: VDJdb matching, biased toward anti-spike CD8 responses, missed private and CD4 specificities.

This clonotype was observed at least ten times. Its antigen is not identified. V shed 7 bases, J shed 0 bases, and the junction held 14 bases outside the gene matches. CDR3 length equals 18 residues. Germline loops: CDR1 MNHEY, CDR2 SVGAGI. TCRdb fed the 5' RACE reads into MiXCR, producing one record per CDR3 protein. The data hold some 21,000 distinct CDR3 sequences, with approximately 4.1% observed a single time. Material: whole blood. The origin of this receptor is an adult who was a healthcare worker with PCR-confirmed SARS-CoV-2 infection or an uninfected control (not recorded which). The V call is TRBV6-5, the J call TRBJ1-2; 10 bases are shared with TRBD1. DNA for the CDR3: TGTGCCAGCACCCCCTATGGGACAGGGGCACTAGCTAACTATGGCTACACCTTC. Its protein is CASTPYGTGALANYGYTF.